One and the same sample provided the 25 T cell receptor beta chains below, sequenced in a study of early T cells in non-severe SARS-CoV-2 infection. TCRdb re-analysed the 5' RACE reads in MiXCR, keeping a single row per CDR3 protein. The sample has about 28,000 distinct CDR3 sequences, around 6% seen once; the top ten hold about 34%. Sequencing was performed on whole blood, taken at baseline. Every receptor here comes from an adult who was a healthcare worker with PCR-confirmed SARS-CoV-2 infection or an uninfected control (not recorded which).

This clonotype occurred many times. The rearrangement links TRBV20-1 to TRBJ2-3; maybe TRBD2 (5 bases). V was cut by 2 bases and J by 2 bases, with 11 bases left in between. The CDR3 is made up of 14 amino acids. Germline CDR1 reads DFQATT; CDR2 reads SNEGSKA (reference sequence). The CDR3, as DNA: TGCAGTGCTAGAAGGGAGTATTCCACAGATACGCAGTATTTT. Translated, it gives CSARREYSTDTQYF.

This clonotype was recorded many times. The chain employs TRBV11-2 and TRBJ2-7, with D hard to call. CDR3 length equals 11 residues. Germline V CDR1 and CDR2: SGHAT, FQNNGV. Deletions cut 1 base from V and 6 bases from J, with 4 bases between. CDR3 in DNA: TGTGCCAGCAGCTTAGGGACCGAGCAGTACTTC. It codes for CASSLGTEQYF.

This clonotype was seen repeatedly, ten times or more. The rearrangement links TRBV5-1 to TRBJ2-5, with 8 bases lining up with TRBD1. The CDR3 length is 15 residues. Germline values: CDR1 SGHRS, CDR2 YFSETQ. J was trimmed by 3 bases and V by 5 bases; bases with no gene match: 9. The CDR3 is CASSDPATGEETQYF. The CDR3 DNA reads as TGCGCCAGCAGTGACCCGGCGACAGGGGAAGAGACCCAGTACTTC.

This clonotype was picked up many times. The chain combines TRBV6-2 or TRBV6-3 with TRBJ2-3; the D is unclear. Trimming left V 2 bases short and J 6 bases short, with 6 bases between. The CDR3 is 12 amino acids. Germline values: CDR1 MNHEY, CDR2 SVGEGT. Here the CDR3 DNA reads TGTGCCAGCAGTTACGGGCTGGATACGCAGTATTTT. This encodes CASSYGLDTQYF.

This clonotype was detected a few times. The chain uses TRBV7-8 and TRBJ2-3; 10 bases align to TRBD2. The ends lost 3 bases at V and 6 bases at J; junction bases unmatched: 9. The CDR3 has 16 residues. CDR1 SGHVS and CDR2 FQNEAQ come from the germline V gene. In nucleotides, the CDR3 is TGTGCCAGCAGCTTCCCGGGAACTAGCGGGGAGGATACGCAGTATTTT. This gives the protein CASSFPGTSGEDTQYF.

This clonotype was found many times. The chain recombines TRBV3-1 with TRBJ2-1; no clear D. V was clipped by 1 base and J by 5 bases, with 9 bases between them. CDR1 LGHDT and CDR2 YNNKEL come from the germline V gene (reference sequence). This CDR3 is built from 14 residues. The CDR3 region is CASSQGYENNEQFF. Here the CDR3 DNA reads TGTGCCAGCAGCCAAGGGTACGAGAACAATGAGCAGTTCTTC.

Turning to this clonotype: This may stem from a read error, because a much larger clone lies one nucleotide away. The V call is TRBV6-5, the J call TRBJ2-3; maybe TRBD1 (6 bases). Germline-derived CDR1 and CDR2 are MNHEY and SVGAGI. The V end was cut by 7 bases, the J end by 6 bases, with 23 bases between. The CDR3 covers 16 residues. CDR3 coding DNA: TGTGCCAGCACCCACAGGGTTCAGGGTAGGAGGGATACGCAGTATTTT. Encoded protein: CASTHRVQGRRDTQYF.

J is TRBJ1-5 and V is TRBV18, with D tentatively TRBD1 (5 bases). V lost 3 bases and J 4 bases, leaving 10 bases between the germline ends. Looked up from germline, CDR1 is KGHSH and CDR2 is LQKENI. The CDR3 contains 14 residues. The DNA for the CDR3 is TGTGCCAGCTCACCTCGGGACTCGAATCAGCCCCAGCATTTT. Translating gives CASSPRDSNQPQHF.

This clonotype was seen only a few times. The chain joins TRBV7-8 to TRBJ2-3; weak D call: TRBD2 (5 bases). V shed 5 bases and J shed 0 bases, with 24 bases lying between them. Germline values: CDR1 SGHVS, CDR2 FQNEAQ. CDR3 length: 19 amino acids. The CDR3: CASSQTRLRAVGSTDTQYF. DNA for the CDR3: TGTGCCAGCAGCCAAACCCGATTACGAGCGGTCGGGAGCACAGATACGCAGTATTTT. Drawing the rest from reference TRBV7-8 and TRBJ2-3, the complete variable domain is GAGVSQSPRYKVAKRGQDVALRCDPISGHVSLFWYQQALGQGPEFLTYFQNEAQLDKSGLPSDRFFAERPEGSVSTLKIQRTQQEDSAVYLCASSQTRLRAVGSTDTQYFGPGTRLTVL.

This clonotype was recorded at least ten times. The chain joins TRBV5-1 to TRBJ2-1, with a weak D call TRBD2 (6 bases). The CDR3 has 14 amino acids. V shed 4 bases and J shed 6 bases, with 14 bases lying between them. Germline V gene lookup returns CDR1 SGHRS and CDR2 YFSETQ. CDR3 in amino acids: CASSNRHSGNEQFF. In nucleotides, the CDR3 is TGCGCCAGCAGCAACCGACATAGCGGCAATGAGCAGTTCTTC.

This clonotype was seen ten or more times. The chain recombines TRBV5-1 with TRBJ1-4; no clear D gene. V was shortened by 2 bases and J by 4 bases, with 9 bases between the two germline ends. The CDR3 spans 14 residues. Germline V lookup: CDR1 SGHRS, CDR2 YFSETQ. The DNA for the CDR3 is TGCGCCAGCAGCTTAGGACGGAGTAATGAAAAACTGTTTTTT. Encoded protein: CASSLGRSNEKLFF.

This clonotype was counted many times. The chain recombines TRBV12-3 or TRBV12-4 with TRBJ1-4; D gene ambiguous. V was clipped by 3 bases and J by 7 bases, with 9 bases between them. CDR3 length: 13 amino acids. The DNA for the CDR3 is TGTGCCAGCAGTTTTGACGCGGGTGAAAAACTGTTTTTT. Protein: CASSFDAGEKLFF.

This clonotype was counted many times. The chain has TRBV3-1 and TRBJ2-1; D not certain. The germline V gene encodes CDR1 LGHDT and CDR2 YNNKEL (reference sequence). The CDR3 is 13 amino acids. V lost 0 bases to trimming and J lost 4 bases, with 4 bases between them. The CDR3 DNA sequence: TGTGCCAGCAGCCAAGATCGGTACAATGAGCAGTTCTTC. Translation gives CASSQDRYNEQFF.

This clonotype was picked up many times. CDR3 nucleotide sequence: TGTGCCAGCAGCCCCGGAAGGGGCGATACGCAGTATTTT. Its translation: CASSPGRGDTQYF. This chain joins TRBV7-3 and TRBJ2-3, with D possibly being TRBD1 (5 bases). The CDR3 runs to 13 residues. Trimming stripped 5 bases from V and 6 bases from J, with 12 bases between. Germline lookup yields CDR1 SGHTA and CDR2 FQGTGA. Looking up the rest from reference TRBV7-3 and TRBJ2-3 gives the full variable domain: GAGVSQTPSNKVTEKGKYVELRCDPISGHTALYWYRQSLGQGPEFLIYFQGTGAADDSGLPNDRFFAVRPEGSVSTLKIQRTERGDSAVYLCASSPGRGDTQYFGPGTRLTVL.

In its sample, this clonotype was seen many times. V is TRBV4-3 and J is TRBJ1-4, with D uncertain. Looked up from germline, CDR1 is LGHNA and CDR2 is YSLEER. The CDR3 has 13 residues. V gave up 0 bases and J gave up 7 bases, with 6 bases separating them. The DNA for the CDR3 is TGCGCCAGCAGCCAAGATCGGGGTGAAAAACTGTTTTTT. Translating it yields CASSQDRGEKLFF.

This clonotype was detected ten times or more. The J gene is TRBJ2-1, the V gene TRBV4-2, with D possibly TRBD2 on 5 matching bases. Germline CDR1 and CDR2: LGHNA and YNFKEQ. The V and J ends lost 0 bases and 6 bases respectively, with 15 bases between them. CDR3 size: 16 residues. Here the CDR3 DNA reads TGTGCCAGCAGCCAAGAAAAGGTCCTAGCCGCCAATGAGCAGTTCTTC. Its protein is CASSQEKVLAANEQFF.

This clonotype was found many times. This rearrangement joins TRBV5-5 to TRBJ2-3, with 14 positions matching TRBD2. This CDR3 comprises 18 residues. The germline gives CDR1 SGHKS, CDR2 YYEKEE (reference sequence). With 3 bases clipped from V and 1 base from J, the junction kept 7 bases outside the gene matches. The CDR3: CASSYRLAGGPRTDTQYF. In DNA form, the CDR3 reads TGTGCCAGCAGCTACCGACTAGCGGGGGGGCCGCGCACAGATACGCAGTATTTT.

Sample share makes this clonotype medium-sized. The CDR3 loop reads CASSLTSGGAQETQYF. The DNA for the CDR3 is TGTGCCAGCAGCCTAACTAGCGGGGGGGCTCAAGAGACCCAGTACTTC. V and J are TRBV4-2 and TRBJ2-5; 13 bases are a match to TRBD2. Germline V lookup: CDR1 LGHNA, CDR2 YNFKEQ. The CDR3 sequence is 16 residues long. Unmatched junction bases numbered 4, after V lost 4 bases and J lost 2 bases.

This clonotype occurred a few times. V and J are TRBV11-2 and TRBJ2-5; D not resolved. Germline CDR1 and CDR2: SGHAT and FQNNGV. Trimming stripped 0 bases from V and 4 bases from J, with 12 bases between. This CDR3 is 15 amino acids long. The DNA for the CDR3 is TGTGCCAGCAGCTTAGATCGGTGGGCGGTAGAGACCCAGTACTTC. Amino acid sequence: CASSLDRWAVETQYF.

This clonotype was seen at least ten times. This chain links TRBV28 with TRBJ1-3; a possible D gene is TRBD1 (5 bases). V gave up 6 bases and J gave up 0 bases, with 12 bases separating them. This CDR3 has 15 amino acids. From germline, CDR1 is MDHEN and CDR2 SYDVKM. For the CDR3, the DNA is TGTGCCAGCAGGGTCTCGGGGCTCTCTGGAAACACCATATATTTT. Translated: CASRVSGLSGNTIYF. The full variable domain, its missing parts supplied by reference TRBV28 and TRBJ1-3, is DVKVTQSSRYLVKRTGEKVFLECVQDMDHENMFWYRQDPGLGLRLIYFSYDVKMKEKGDIPEGYSVSREKKERFSLILESASTNQTSMYLCASRVSGLSGNTIYFGEGSWLTVV.

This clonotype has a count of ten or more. Here the CDR3 DNA reads TGTGCCAGCAGGGCGACAGCCACCTACGAGCAGTACTTC. This encodes CASRATATYEQYF. The V and J genes are TRBV12-3 or TRBV12-4 and TRBJ2-7, with a weak D call TRBD1 (5 bases). The CDR3 is made up of 13 amino acids. V lost 6 bases and J 2 bases, leaving 11 bases between the germline ends.

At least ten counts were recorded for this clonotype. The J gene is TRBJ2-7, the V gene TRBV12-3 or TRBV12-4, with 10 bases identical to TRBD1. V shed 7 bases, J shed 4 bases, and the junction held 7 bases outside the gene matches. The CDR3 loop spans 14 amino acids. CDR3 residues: CASNPGQGPYEQYF. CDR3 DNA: TGTGCCAGCAACCCGGGACAGGGGCCGTACGAGCAGTACTTC.

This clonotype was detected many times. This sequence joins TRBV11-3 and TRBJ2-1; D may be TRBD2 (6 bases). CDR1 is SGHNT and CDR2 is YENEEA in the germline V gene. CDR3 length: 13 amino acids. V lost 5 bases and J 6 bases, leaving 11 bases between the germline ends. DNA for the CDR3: TGTGCCAGCAGCGCCGGACTAACCAATGAGCAGTTCTTC. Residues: CASSAGLTNEQFF. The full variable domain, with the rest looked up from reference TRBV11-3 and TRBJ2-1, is EAGVVQSPRYKIIEKKQPVAFWCNPISGHNTLYWYLQNLGQGPELLIRYENEEAVDDSQLPKDRFSAERLKGVDSTLKIQPAELGDSAVYLCASSAGLTNEQFFGPGTRLTVL.

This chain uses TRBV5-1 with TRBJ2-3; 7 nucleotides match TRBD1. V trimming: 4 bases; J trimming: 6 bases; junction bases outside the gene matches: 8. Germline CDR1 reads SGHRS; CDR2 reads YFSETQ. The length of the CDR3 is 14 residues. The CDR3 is CASSPGQARDTQYF. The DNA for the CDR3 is TGCGCCAGCAGCCCAGGACAGGCTCGGGATACGCAGTATTTT.

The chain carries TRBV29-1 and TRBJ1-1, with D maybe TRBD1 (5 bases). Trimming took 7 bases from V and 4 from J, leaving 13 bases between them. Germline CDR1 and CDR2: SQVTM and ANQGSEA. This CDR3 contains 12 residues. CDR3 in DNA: TGCAGCGCTCCCTTGGGGGGCACTGAAGCTTTCTTT. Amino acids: CSAPLGGTEAFF.